Below, 18 T cell receptor beta chains from the same sample are listed, as sequenced in a study of blood T cell repertoires in COVID-19. TCRdb's table, derived via immunoSEQ multiplex PCR, lists solely in-frame clones and lacks some. This table holds some 150,000 clones, roughly 88% found once. The sequenced material came from peripheral blood. The source of these receptors is a woman between 55 and 75 years old with acute or convalescent COVID-19.

The genes are TRBV27 and TRBJ2-5; the match to TRBD1 covers 9 bases. The CDR3 is made up of 14 amino acids. CDR1 and CDR2 (germline): MNHEY, SMNVEV (reference sequence). The junction had 4 bases not matched to a gene; V was cut back by 3 bases and J by 5 bases. The CDR3 is CASSFRQGGETQYF. DNA of the CDR3: TGTGCCAGCAGTTTCCGACAGGGGGGGGAGACCCAGTACTTC.

The chain employs TRBV6-5 and TRBJ2-5; D may be TRBD1 (6 bases). V lost 6 bases and J lost 2, with 10 bases in between. The CDR3 contains 13 residues. Germline assignment: CDR1 MNHEY and CDR2 SVGAGI. The CDR3 bases are TGTGCCAGCAGCTATCAGGGGCAAGAGACCCAGTACTTC. This codes for CASSYQGQETQYF.

The chain employs TRBV9 and TRBJ2-1, with D possibly being TRBD2 (5 bases). The V gene's germline CDR1 is SGDLS and CDR2 YYNGEE. The CDR3 has 15 amino acids. The ends were cut back, 1 base at V and 2 bases at J, with 10 bases in the middle. CDR3 loop: CASSVTGVTYNEQFF. In DNA, the CDR3 is TGTGCCAGCAGCGTAACCGGGGTCACCTACAATGAGCAGTTCTTC.

This chain connects TRBV5-1 to TRBJ1-5, with TRBD1 identical over 10 bases. V lost 4 bases to trimming and J lost 7 bases; unmatched junction nucleotides: 2. CDR3 length: 13 residues. Germline CDR1 SGHRS, CDR2 YFSETQ. CDR3 sequence: CASSLTGGQPQHF. The DNA for the CDR3 is TGCGCCAGCAGCCTGACAGGGGGCCAGCCCCAGCATTTT.

The rearrangement links TRBV27 to TRBJ1-1, with unresolved D. The CDR3 has 14 amino acids. Germline assignment: CDR1 MNHEY and CDR2 SMNVEV (reference sequence). Trimming stripped 2 bases from V and 1 base from J, with 8 bases between. The CDR3 loop is CASSLSPGNTEAFF. CDR3 DNA sequence: TGTGCCAGCAGTTTAAGTCCAGGGAACACTGAAGCTTTCTTT.

The V and J genes are TRBV3-1 (or the pseudogene TRBV3-2) and TRBJ2-2; D is uncertain. Trimming left V 0 bases short and J 5 bases short, with 10 bases between. The germline CDR1 and CDR2 sequences are LGHDT and YNNKEL (reference sequence). This CDR3 is 15 amino acids long. CDR3 DNA: TGTGCCAGCAGCCAAGATCGCCGGGTTACCGGGGAGCTGTTTTTT. Residues: CASSQDRRVTGELFF.

This chain's CDR3 is CASSFLRGQPQHF. In nucleotides, the CDR3 is TGTGCCAGCAGTTTCCTCAGGGGACAGCCCCAGCATTTT. The chain has TRBV28 and TRBJ1-5; perhaps TRBD1 as D (6 bases). Germline loops: CDR1 MDHEN, CDR2 SYDVKM. The V end was cut by 3 bases, the J end by 7 bases, with 10 bases between. The CDR3 extends over 13 amino acids.

The J gene is TRBJ1-5, the V gene TRBV6-6; D is unresolved. Germline assignment: CDR1 MNHNY and CDR2 SVGAGI (reference sequence). The germline V and J ends were trimmed by 0 bases and 6 bases, with 3 bases remaining between them. CDR3 size: 12 residues. The CDR3 nucleotides read TGTGCCAGCAGTTACTCGCGTCAGCCCCAGCATTTT. Its protein product is CASSYSRQPQHF.

V usage is TRBV12-3 or TRBV12-4 and J usage is TRBJ2-6; D unresolved. The CDR3 contains 13 residues. Trimming took off 7 bases at V and 3 bases at J, with 7 bases between the two ends. The CDR3 nucleotides are TGTGCCAGCATCCAGGTTGGGGCCAACGTCCTGACTTTC. This translates into CASIQVGANVLTF.

The CDR3 loop reads CAISEGRGRRNTEAFF. DNA for the CDR3: TGTGCCATCAGTGAGGGAAGGGGAAGGAGGAACACTGAAGCTTTCTTT. The rearrangement links TRBV10-3 to TRBJ1-1, with D perhaps TRBD1 (5 bases). Per germline, CDR1 ENHRY and CDR2 SYGVKD. This CDR3 region has 16 residues. Trimming left V 2 bases short and J 1 base short, with 14 bases between.

The genes are TRBV5-1 and TRBJ1-1; 9 bases fit TRBD1. CDR3 length: 15 residues. Germline V CDR1 and CDR2: SGHRS, YFSETQ. V trimming: 4 bases; J trimming: 4 bases; junction bases outside the gene matches: 8. CDR3 region: CASSGGQGRSTEAFF. CDR3 DNA sequence: TGCGCCAGCAGCGGTGGACAGGGGAGAAGCACTGAAGCTTTCTTT.

This sequence joins TRBV2 and TRBJ2-5, with 7 positions matching TRBD1. Germline V gives CDR1 SNHLY, CDR2 FYNNEI. There are 13 residues in the CDR3. V was pared by 6 bases and J by 2 bases, with 3 bases of the junction left unmatched. The CDR3 sequence is CASRGDSQETQYF. CDR3 nucleotide sequence: TGTGCCAGCAGGGGGGACAGTCAAGAGACCCAGTACTTC. Filled out from reference TRBV2 and TRBJ2-5, the complete variable domain reads EPEVTQTPSHQVTQMGQEVILRCVPISNHLYFYWYRQILGQKVEFLVSFYNNEISEKSEIFDDQFSVERPDGSNFTLKIRSTKLEDSAMYFCASRGDSQETQYFGPGTRLLVL.

V and J are TRBV5-6 and TRBJ2-5; the match to TRBD2 covers 13 bases. The CDR3 is 16 residues long. With 0 bases clipped from V and 5 bases from J, the junction kept 4 bases outside the gene matches. CDR1 is SGHDT and CDR2 is YYEEEE in the germline V gene. The CDR3: CASSLGLAGGGETQYF. CDR3 nucleotide sequence: TGTGCCAGCAGCTTGGGACTAGCGGGGGGCGGGGAGACCCAGTACTTC.

Comments on this clone: A junction boundary mismatches the germline segment, possibly from a read error. This sequence joins TRBV4-2 and TRBJ2-7, with D possibly TRBD1 on 5 matching bases. This CDR3 spans 12 amino acids. Germline V gene data show CDR1 as LGHNA and CDR2 as YNFKEQ. DNA for the CDR3: TGTGCCAGCAGCCAAGACAGGGCAGGATTGAACTTC. Encoded protein: CASSQDRAGLNF.

The rearrangement uses TRBV6-6 and TRBJ2-3; D might be TRBD2 (5 bases). CDR3 length: 12 residues. Deletions cut 6 bases from V and 4 bases from J, with 8 bases between. Germline CDR1 MNHNY, CDR2 SVGAGI (reference sequence). CDR3 loop: CASSPGADTQYF. The DNA for the CDR3 is TGTGCCAGCAGCCCCGGGGCAGATACGCAGTATTTT.

This chain connects TRBV12-3 or TRBV12-4 to TRBJ1-1, with D unclear. The CDR3 length is 12 residues. V was clipped by 10 bases and J by 1 base, with 10 bases between them. The CDR3 sequence: CATDEGNTEAFF. The CDR3 bases are TGTGCCACTGATGAGGGGAACACTGAAGCTTTCTTT.

V gene TRBV5-1 combines with J gene TRBJ2-7; 11 bases are a match to TRBD2. CDR3 length: 15 residues. Trimming at V came to 0 bases and at J to 3 bases, leaving 2 bases not matched to a gene. Germline V lookup: CDR1 SGHRS, CDR2 YFSETQ. The chain's CDR3 is CASSLASGGFYEQYF. The CDR3, as DNA: TGCGCCAGCAGCTTGGCTAGCGGGGGGTTCTACGAGCAGTACTTC. The whole variable domain, remainder taken from reference TRBV5-1 and TRBJ2-7, is KAGVTQTPRYLIKTRGQQVTLSCSPISGHRSVSWYQQTPGQGLQFLFEYFSETQRNKGNFPGRFSGRQFSNSRSEMNVSTLELGDSALYLCASSLASGGFYEQYFGPGTRLTVT.

The chain carries TRBV5-1 and TRBJ2-7, with 13 bases lining up with TRBD2. The CDR3 has 17 amino acids. The J segment lost 2 bases and the V segment lost 4 bases, leaving 9 bases of the junction unmatched. In germline, CDR1 is SGHRS, CDR2 YFSETQ. The DNA of the CDR3 is TGCGCCAGCAGCAACCCGGGACTAGCGGGAACCCCCTACGAGCAGTACTTC. As protein: CASSNPGLAGTPYEQYF.